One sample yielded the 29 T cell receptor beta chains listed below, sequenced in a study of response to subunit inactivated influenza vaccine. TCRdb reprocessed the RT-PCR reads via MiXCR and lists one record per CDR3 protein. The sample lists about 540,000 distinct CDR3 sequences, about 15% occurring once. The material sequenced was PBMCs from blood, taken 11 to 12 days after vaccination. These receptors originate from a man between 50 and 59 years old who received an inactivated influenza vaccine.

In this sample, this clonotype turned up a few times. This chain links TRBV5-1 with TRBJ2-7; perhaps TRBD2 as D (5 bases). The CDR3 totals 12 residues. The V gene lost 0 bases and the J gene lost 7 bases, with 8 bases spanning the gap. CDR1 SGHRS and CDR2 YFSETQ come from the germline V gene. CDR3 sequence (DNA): TGCGCCAGCAGCTTGGGGAGAGGGGAGCAGTACTTC. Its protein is CASSLGRGEQYF.

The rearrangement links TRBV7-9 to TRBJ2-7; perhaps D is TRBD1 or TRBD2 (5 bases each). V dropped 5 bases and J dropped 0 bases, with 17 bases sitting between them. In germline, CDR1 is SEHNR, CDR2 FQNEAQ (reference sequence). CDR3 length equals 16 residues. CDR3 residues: CASSNSRRGASYEQYF. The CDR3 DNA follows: TGTGCCAGCAGCAACTCACGGCGAGGGGCCTCCTACGAGCAGTACTTC.

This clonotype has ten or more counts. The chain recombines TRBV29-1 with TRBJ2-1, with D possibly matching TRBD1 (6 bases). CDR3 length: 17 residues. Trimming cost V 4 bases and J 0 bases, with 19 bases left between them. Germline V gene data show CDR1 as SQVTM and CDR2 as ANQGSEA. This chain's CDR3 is CSVGSGATFPSYNEQFF. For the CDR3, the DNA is TGCAGCGTTGGCTCAGGGGCCACGTTCCCCTCCTACAATGAGCAGTTCTTC.

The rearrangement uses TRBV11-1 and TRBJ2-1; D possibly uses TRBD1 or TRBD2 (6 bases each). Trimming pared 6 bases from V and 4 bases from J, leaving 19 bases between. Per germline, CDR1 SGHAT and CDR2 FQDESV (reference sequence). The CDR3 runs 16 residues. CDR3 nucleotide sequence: TGTGCCAGCAGTCTTGGGGGGCTCCAGGGATACAATGAGCAGTTCTTC. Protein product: CASSLGGLQGYNEQFF.

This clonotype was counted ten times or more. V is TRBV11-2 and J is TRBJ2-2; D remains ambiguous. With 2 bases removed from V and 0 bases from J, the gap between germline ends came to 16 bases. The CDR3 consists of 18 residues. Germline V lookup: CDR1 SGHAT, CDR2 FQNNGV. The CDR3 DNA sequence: TGTGCCAGCAGCTTAAGTTCCGGCAGAAACACGAACACCGGGGAGCTGTTTTTT. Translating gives CASSLSSGRNTNTGELFF.

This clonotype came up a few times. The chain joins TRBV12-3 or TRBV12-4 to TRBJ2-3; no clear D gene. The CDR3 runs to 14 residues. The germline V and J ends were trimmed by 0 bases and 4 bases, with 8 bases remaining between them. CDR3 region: CASSLAPISDTQYF. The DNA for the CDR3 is TGTGCCAGCAGTTTAGCGCCTATATCAGATACGCAGTATTTT.

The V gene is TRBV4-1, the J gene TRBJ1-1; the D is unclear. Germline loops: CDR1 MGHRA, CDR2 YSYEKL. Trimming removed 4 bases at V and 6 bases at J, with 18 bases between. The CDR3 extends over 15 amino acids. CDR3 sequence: CASSRGHGINAEAFF. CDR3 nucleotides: TGCGCCAGCAGCCGCGGGCACGGGATAAACGCTGAAGCTTTCTTT.

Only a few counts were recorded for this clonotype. In DNA, the CDR3 is TGTGCCAGCAGCCCCCTCGGGCCAAAAAATGAGCAGTTCTTC. Translating it yields CASSPLGPKNEQFF. This chain uses TRBV7-3 with TRBJ2-1; D is unresolved. The CDR3 consists of 14 residues. The germline V gene has CDR1 SGHTA and CDR2 FQGTGA. V lost 5 bases and J lost 7, with 15 bases in between.

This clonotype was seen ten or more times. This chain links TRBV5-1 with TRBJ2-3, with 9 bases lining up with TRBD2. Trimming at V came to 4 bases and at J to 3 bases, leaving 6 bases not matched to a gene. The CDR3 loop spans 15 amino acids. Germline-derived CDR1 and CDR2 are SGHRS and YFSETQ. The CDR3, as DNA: TGCGCCAGCAGCCTTAGCGGGGGATGGACAGATACGCAGTATTTT. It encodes CASSLSGGWTDTQYF.

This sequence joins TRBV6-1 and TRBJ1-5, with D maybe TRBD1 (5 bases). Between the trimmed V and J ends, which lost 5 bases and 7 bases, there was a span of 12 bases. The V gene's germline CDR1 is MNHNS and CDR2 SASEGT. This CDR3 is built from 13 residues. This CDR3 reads CASSKQRGQPQHF. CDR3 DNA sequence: TGTGCCAGCAGTAAACAGAGGGGCCAGCCCCAGCATTTT.

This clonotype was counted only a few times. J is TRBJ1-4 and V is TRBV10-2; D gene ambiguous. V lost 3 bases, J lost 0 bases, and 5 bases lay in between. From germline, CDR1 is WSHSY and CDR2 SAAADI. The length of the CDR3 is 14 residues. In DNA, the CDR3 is TGCGCCAGCAGTGATGGTCCAACTAATGAAAAACTGTTTTTT. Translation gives CASSDGPTNEKLFF.

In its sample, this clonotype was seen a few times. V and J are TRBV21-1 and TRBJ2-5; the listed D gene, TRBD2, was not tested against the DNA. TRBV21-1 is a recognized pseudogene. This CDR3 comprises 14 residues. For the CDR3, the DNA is TGTGCCAGCAGCCCCCAGGCGGGATTGGAGACCCAGTACTTC. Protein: CASSPQAGLETQYF.

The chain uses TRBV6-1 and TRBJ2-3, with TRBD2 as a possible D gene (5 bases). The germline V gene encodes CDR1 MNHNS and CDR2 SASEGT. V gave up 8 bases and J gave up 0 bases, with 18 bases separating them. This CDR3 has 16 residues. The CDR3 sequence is CASSSRGISSTDTQYF. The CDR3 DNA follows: TGTGCCAGCTCCTCCCGGGGAATATCTAGCACAGATACGCAGTATTTT.

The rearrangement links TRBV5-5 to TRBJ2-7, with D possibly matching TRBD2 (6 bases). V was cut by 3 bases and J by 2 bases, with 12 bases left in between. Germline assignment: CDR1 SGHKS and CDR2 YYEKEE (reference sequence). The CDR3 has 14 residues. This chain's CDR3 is CASSSWGDTYEQYF. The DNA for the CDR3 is TGTGCCAGCAGCTCGTGGGGGGATACCTACGAGCAGTACTTC.

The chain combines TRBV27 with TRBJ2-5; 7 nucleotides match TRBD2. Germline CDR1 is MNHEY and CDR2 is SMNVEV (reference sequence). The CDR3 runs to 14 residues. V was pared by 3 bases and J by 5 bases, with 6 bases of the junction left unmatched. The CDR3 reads CASSFGLGGETQYF. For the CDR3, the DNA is TGTGCCAGCAGTTTCGGTCTGGGGGGGGAGACCCAGTACTTC.

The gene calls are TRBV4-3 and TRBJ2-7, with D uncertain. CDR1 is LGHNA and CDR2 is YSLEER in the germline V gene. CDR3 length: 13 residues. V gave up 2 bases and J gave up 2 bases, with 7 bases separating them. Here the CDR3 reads CASSQQPAYEQYF. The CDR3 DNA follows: TGCGCCAGCAGCCAACAGCCTGCCTACGAGCAGTACTTC.

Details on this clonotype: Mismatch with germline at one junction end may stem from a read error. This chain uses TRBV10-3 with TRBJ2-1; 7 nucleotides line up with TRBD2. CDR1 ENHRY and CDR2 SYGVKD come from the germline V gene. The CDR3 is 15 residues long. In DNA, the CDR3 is TGTACCATCAGTGTGGGGGGGAATGTCTACAATGAGCAGTTCTTC. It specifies CTISVGGNVYNEQFF.

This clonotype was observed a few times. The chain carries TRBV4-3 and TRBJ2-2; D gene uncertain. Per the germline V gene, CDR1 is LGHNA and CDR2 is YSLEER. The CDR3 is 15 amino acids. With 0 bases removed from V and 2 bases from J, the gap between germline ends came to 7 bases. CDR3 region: CASSQDRTNTGELFF. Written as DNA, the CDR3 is TGCGCCAGCAGCCAAGATCGAACTAACACCGGGGAGCTGTTTTTT.

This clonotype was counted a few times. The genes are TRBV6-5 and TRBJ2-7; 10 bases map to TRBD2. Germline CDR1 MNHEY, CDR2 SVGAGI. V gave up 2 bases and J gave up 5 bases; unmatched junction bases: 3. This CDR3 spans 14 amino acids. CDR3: CASSYSLAGDEQYF. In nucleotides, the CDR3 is TGTGCCAGCAGTTACAGCCTAGCGGGAGACGAGCAGTACTTC.

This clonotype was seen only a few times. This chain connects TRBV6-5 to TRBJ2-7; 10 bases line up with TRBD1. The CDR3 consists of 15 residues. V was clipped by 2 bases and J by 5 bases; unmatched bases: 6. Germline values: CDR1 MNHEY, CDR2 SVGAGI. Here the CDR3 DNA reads TGTGCCAGCAGTTACCCGGGACAGGGGAGGAACGAGCAGTACTTC. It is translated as CASSYPGQGRNEQYF.

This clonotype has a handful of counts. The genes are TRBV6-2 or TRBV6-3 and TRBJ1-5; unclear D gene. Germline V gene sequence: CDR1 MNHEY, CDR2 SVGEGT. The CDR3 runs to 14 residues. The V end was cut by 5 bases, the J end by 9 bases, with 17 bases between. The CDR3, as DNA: TGTGCCAGCAGTAAGGCAGTGGCCCCCGGGCCCCAGCATTTT. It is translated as CASSKAVAPGPQHF.

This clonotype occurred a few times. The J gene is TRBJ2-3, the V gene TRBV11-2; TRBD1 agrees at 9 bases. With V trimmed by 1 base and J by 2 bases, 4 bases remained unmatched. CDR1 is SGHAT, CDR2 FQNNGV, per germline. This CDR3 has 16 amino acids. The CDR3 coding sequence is TGTGCCAGCAGCTTAGGAGACAGGGGGTCCACAGATACGCAGTATTTT. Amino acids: CASSLGDRGSTDTQYF.

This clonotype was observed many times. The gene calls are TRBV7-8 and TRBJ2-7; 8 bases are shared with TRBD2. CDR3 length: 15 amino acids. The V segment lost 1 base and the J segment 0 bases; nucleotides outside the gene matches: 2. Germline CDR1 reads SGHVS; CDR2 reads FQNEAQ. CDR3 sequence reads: CASSLELAASYEQYF. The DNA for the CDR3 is TGTGCCAGCAGCTTAGAACTAGCGGCCTCCTACGAGCAGTACTTC.

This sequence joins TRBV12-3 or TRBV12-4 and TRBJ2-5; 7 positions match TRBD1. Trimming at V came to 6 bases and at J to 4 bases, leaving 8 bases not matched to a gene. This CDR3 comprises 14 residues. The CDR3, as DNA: TGTGCCAGCAGAACCGGGACAGCTAGAGAGACCCAGTACTTC. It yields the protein CASRTGTARETQYF.

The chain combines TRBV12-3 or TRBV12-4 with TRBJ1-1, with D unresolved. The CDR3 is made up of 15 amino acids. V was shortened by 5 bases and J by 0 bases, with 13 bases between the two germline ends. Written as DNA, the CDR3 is TGTGCCAGCAGTCCCGCGGGGAATCTGAACACTGAAGCTTTCTTT. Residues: CASSPAGNLNTEAFF.

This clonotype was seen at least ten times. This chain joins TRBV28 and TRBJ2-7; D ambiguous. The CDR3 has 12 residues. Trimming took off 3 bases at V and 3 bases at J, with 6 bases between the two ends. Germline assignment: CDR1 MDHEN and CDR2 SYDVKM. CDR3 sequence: CASSLTNYEQYF. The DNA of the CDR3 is TGTGCCAGCAGTTTGACAAACTACGAGCAGTACTTC.

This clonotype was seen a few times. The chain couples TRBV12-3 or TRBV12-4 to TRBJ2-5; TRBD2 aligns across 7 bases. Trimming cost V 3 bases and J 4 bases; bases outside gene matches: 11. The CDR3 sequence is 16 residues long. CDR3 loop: CASSFESSGLLETQYF. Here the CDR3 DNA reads TGTGCCAGCAGTTTTGAGTCTAGCGGACTATTAGAGACCCAGTACTTC.

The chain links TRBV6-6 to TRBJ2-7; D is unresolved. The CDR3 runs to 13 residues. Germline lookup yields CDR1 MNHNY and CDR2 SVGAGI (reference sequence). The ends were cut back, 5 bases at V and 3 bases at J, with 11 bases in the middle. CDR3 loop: CASSLLASYEQYF. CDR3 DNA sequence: TGTGCCAGCAGTCTTTTAGCAAGCTACGAGCAGTACTTC.

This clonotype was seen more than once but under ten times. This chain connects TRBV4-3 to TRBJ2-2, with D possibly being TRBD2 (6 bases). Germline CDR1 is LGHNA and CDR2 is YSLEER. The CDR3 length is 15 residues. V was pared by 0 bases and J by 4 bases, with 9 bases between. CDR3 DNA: TGCGCCAGCAGCCAAGAGGCGGGGATCACCGGGGAGCTGTTTTTT. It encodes CASSQEAGITGELFF.